Below, 22 T cell receptor beta chains from the same sample are listed, as sequenced in a study of cytomegalovirus exposure and HLA in healthy donors. The primer mix had 60 Vbeta and 13 Jbeta primers. Libraries were prepared by immunoSEQ multiplex PCR; TCRdb keeps only in-frame clonotypes and omits some of them. The top ten clones hold roughly 10% of a sample with 100,000 to 150,000 clones, around 75% of them seen once. Material: PBMCs. These TCRs come from a woman in her forties or fifties in good health and CMV-seropositive.

The V call is TRBV29-1, the J call TRBJ1-1, with D tentatively TRBD1 (5 bases). The V end was cut by 6 bases, the J end by 0 bases, with 11 bases between. This CDR3 comprises 13 residues. Germline V gene lookup returns CDR1 SQVTM and CDR2 ANQGSEA. CDR3 amino acids: CSVHRSLNTEAFF. The CDR3, as DNA: TGCAGCGTCCACAGGAGCTTGAACACTGAAGCTTTCTTT. Filled out from reference TRBV29-1 and TRBJ1-1, the complete variable domain reads SAVISQKPSRDICQRGTSLTIQCQVDSQVTMMFWYRQQPGQSLTLIATANQGSEATYESGFVIDKFPISRPNLTFSTLTVSNMSPEDSSIYLCSVHRSLNTEAFFGQGTRLTVV.

The chain has TRBV7-9 and TRBJ2-5; 11 nucleotides align to TRBD2. The CDR3 is made up of 16 amino acids. The V gene's germline CDR1 is SEHNR and CDR2 FQNEAQ (reference sequence). The V segment lost 3 bases and the J segment 5 bases; nucleotides outside the gene matches: 8. CDR3 sequence (DNA): TGTGCCAGCAGCTTTTATACTAGCGGGGGCCCCGAGACCCAGTACTTC. It codes for CASSFYTSGGPETQYF. The complete variable domain, with remaining parts taken from reference TRBV7-9 and TRBJ2-5, reads DTGVSQNPRHKITKRGQNVTFRCDPISEHNRLYWYRQTLGQGPEFLTYFQNEAQLEKSRLLSDRFSAERPKGSFSTLEIQRTEQGDSAMYLCASSFYTSGGPETQYFGPGTRLLVL.

This clone was recorded once. CDR3 amino acids: CASSPPRTTGSETQYF. As DNA, the CDR3 is TGTGCCAGCAGCCCACCGAGGACAACCGGGAGTGAGACCCAGTACTTC. The rearrangement joins TRBV5-5 to TRBJ2-5; D is perhaps TRBD2 (6 bases). Germline CDR1 reads SGHKS; CDR2 reads YYEKEE (reference sequence). The CDR3 totals 16 residues. V gave up 4 bases and J gave up 5 bases, with 21 bases separating them.

This chain connects TRBV5-4 to TRBJ2-3; 9 positions agree with TRBD2. V shed 0 bases and J 1 base; nucleotides not matched to a gene: 3. CDR1 and CDR2 from the germline V gene are SGHNT and YYREEE (reference sequence). The CDR3 totals 16 residues. CDR3 protein: CASSLGVAGGTDTQYF. The DNA for the CDR3 is TGTGCCAGCAGCTTGGGGGTAGCGGGAGGCACAGATACGCAGTATTTT.

The chain uses TRBV7-9 and TRBJ2-7; D is ambiguous. Germline V gene lookup returns CDR1 SEHNR and CDR2 FQNEAQ (reference sequence). V lost 5 bases and J lost 4, with 6 bases in between. The CDR3 length is 11 residues. CDR3 bases: TGTGCCAGCAGCCCTCAGTACGAGCAGTACTTC. Its protein product is CASSPQYEQYF.

The chain employs TRBV5-1 and TRBJ2-1, with TRBD2 matching over 9 bases. V lost 7 bases to trimming and J lost 1 base; unmatched junction nucleotides: 3. The CDR3 runs 14 residues. Per the germline V gene, CDR1 is SGHRS and CDR2 is YFSETQ. CDR3 sequence reads: CASYSGRSYNEQFF. The CDR3 coding sequence is TGCGCCAGCTATAGCGGGAGATCCTACAATGAGCAGTTCTTC.

The chain combines TRBV7-2 with TRBJ1-5; D is undetermined. The CDR3 spans 15 residues. Trimming took 0 bases from V and 3 from J, leaving 9 bases between them. Germline CDR1 SGHTA, CDR2 FQGNSA. CDR3 DNA sequence: TGTGCCAGCAGCTTAGCCCTAGAACCCAATCAGCCCCAGCATTTT. It encodes CASSLALEPNQPQHF.

This clone was seen a handful of times. The gene calls are TRBV10-3 and TRBJ2-2; no definite D call. V was clipped by 6 bases and J by 2 bases, with 7 bases between them. CDR3 length equals 13 residues. From germline, CDR1 is ENHRY and CDR2 SYGVKD. CDR3 sequence: CAISARNTGELFF. The CDR3 DNA reads as TGTGCCATCAGCGCGAGAAACACCGGGGAGCTGTTTTTT.

This chain links TRBV2 with TRBJ1-2; 12 nucleotides line up with TRBD1. V was pared by 10 bases and J by 7 bases, with 13 bases of the junction left unmatched. This CDR3 has 15 amino acids. Germline V gene data show CDR1 as SNHLY and CDR2 as FYNNEI. The CDR3 region is CATRLSGTGGSGYTF. CDR3 sequence (DNA): TGTGCCACTCGGCTTTCCGGGACAGGGGGCTCTGGCTACACCTTC. The complete variable domain, with remaining parts taken from reference TRBV2 and TRBJ1-2, reads EPEVTQTPSHQVTQMGQEVILRCVPISNHLYFYWYRQILGQKVEFLVSFYNNEISEKSEIFDDQFSVERPDGSNFTLKIRSTKLEDSAMYFCATRLSGTGGSGYTFGSGTRLTVV.

V is TRBV18 and J is TRBJ1-2, with D tentatively TRBD1 (6 bases). This CDR3 is built from 13 residues. Trimming removed 0 bases at V and 7 bases at J, with 9 bases between. Germline-derived CDR1 and CDR2 are KGHSH and LQKENI. CDR3 region: CASSPPNRVGYTF. CDR3 coding DNA: TGTGCCAGCTCACCACCAAACAGGGTTGGCTACACCTTC.

This clone was detected only a few times. This chain joins TRBV9 and TRBJ1-1; 7 bases are shared with TRBD1. Germline V gene sequence: CDR1 SGDLS, CDR2 YYNGEE. The J segment lost 3 bases and the V segment lost 4 bases, leaving 12 bases of the junction unmatched. The CDR3 sequence is 16 residues long. CDR3 nucleotides: TGTGCCAGCAGCCCCGACAGGGTCAGGTCTCACACTGAAGCTTTCTTT. Residues: CASSPDRVRSHTEAFF.

The gene calls are TRBV2 and TRBJ2-2; D possibly corresponds to TRBD1 (6 bases). Germline CDR1 SNHLY, CDR2 FYNNEI. V was cut by 8 bases and J by 3 bases, with 10 bases left in between. CDR3 size: 13 residues. CDR3 amino acids: CASGQGYTGELFF. The DNA of the CDR3 is TGTGCCAGCGGGCAGGGGTACACCGGGGAGCTGTTTTTT.

This chain links TRBV5-1 with TRBJ2-5; 7 bases are shared with TRBD2. V shed 2 bases, J shed 2 bases, and the junction held 9 bases outside the gene matches. CDR3 length equals 16 residues. The germline V gene has CDR1 SGHRS and CDR2 YFSETQ. This chain's CDR3 is CASSLNPAGLQETQYF. CDR3 DNA: TGCGCCAGCAGCTTAAACCCAGCGGGACTACAAGAGACCCAGTACTTC.

This clone was counted a single time. The chain combines TRBV5-1 with TRBJ1-4, with 9 bases matching TRBD1. The germline CDR1 and CDR2 sequences are SGHRS and YFSETQ. There are 16 residues in the CDR3. The junction had 6 bases not matched to a gene; V was cut back by 2 bases and J by 4 bases. The CDR3 loop is CASSFGTGYGNEKLFF. Written as DNA, the CDR3 is TGCGCCAGCAGCTTCGGGACAGGGTACGGTAATGAAAAACTGTTTTTT.

The V and J genes are TRBV30 and TRBJ2-7; no firm D call. Deletions cut 0 bases from V and 3 bases from J, with 3 bases between. The CDR3 totals 11 residues. Germline loops: CDR1 GTSNPN, CDR2 SVGIG (reference sequence). The CDR3 DNA reads as TGTGCCTGGAGTGTATACTACGAGCAGTACTTC. Its translation is CAWSVYYEQYF.

The table lists this clone with a count of one. V and J are TRBV6-5 and TRBJ2-7, with 9 bases matching TRBD1. The CDR3 is made up of 15 amino acids. Germline CDR1 reads MNHEY; CDR2 reads SVGAGI. Losses at the gene ends were 0 bases for V and 6 bases for J; bases not matched to a gene: 6. The CDR3 sequence is CASSYSRDRASEQYF. The CDR3 coding sequence is TGTGCCAGCAGTTACTCCCGGGACAGGGCGAGCGAGCAGTACTTC.

The CDR3 DNA is TGTGCCATCAGTGAGACAAGGGAGATCACTGAAGCTTTCTTT. This translates into CAISETREITEAFF. J is TRBJ1-1 and V is TRBV10-3; no clear D. Germline V gives CDR1 ENHRY, CDR2 SYGVKD. Trimming left V 2 bases short and J 4 bases short, with 11 bases between. There are 14 residues in the CDR3.

The V and J genes are TRBV14 and TRBJ2-5; the D gene is possibly TRBD2 (5 bases). V lost 1 base, J lost 5 bases, and 5 bases lay in between. Germline V lookup: CDR1 SGHDN, CDR2 FVKESK. This CDR3 has 12 residues. CDR3 residues: CASSQGGETQYF. The CDR3 DNA follows: TGTGCCAGCAGCCAAGGAGGGGAGACCCAGTACTTC.

The gene calls are TRBV11-2 and TRBJ2-1; TRBD1 is a possible D gene (5 bases). V lost 4 bases, J lost 7 bases, and 11 bases lay in between. The germline V gene has CDR1 SGHAT and CDR2 FQNNGV. There are 13 residues in the CDR3. The CDR3 DNA reads TGTGCCAGCAGCTCTGGGGCGTGGAATGAGCAGTTCTTC. This gives the protein CASSSGAWNEQFF.

This clone was seen a handful of times. This chain connects TRBV29-1 to TRBJ2-1; no reliable D call. Germline lookup yields CDR1 SQVTM and CDR2 ANQGSEA. Trimming removed 2 bases from V and 3 bases from J, with 17 bases in between. This CDR3 has 16 residues. The DNA of the CDR3 is TGCAGCGTTGAATTAGCTCCTAGTCTCCGCTACAATGAGCAGTTCTTC. Amino acid sequence: CSVELAPSLRYNEQFF.

This clone was observed a few times. This chain connects TRBV18 to TRBJ2-2, with D perhaps matching TRBD2 (5 bases). The CDR3 consists of 18 residues. Trimming shortened V by 0 bases and J by 2 bases, and 16 bases separated the two germline ends. Germline-derived CDR1 and CDR2 are KGHSH and LQKENI. For the CDR3, the DNA is TGTGCCAGCTCACCACCGAAGACTAAGGCCCTTAACACCGGGGAGCTGTTTTTT. Translated: CASSPPKTKALNTGELFF.

CDR3 protein: CSVLPMDRAGNEQFF. CDR3 in DNA: TGCAGCGTATTACCGATGGACAGGGCTGGGAATGAGCAGTTCTTC. The V gene is TRBV29-1, the J gene TRBJ2-1; TRBD1 matches at 8 bases. The CDR3 consists of 15 residues. The V segment lost 6 bases and the J segment 7 bases; nucleotides outside the gene matches: 14. Germline values: CDR1 SQVTM, CDR2 ANQGSEA.